This TCR beta chain stems from a study of T cell responses to AZD1222 COVID-19 vaccine. Overall study context: Second doses were pooled across both intervals (about 4 or about 12 weeks).

Unmatched junction bases numbered 12, after V lost 6 bases and J lost 6 bases. The CDR3 extends over 15 amino acids. Germline V CDR1 and CDR2: MNHEY, SVGAGI. As for this clone: Its antigen is unknown.

The study's findings and limits: Most donors were white British and more were female, and clonal diversity was possibly underestimated. No day 14 peak samples; only post-peak repertoires were characterized. AZD1222 recipients seropositive at baseline numbered only five to seven.

The method was immunoSEQ multiplex PCR; TCRdb's version includes in-frame clones alone and lacks a portion of them. Of just over 60,000 clones in the sample, over 70% are singletons; the top ten hold more than 13%. The rearrangement links TRBV6-5 to TRBJ2-3; 7 nucleotides agree with TRBD1. Sequencing used peripheral blood, obtained on day 0 of AZD1222 vaccination. This clonotype was obtained from an adult in good health. CDR3 in DNA: TGTGCCAGCAGGCGTTGGGACAGCTTATGGGATACGCAGTATTTT. Translating it yields CASRRWDSLWDTQYF.